Here is one T cell receptor (beta chain) with its context. Its antigen is not known. 5'RACE generated cDNA with 10-nucleotide random UMIs. TCRdb recomputed calls from the 5' RACE reads with MiXCR, one row per CDR3 protein. Of tens of thousands of distinct CDR3 sequences detected, approximately 10% appear once; the ten largest clones hold 1.8%. This sample is drawn from a study of neurological immune-mediated disorders. Study-level findings and limits: TCR clonal expansion peaked in HTLV-1-associated myelopathy patients and was lowest in multiple sclerosis patients.

The germline gives CDR1 MNHNS, CDR2 SASEGT. With 4 bases clipped from V and 8 bases from J, the junction kept 8 bases outside the gene matches. The CDR3 is made up of 15 amino acids. Stored at -80 C, 2 million PBMCs were the source of the unsorted libraries. The source of this sequence is a middle-aged man in good health. The J gene is TRBJ1-2, the V gene TRBV6-1; TRBD1 aligns across 12 bases. The sequencing sample was made of PBMCs. This CDR3 reads CASSVGTGGWGGYTF. The CDR3 DNA reads as TGTGCCAGCAGTGTTGGGACAGGGGGCTGGGGAGGCTACACCTTC.